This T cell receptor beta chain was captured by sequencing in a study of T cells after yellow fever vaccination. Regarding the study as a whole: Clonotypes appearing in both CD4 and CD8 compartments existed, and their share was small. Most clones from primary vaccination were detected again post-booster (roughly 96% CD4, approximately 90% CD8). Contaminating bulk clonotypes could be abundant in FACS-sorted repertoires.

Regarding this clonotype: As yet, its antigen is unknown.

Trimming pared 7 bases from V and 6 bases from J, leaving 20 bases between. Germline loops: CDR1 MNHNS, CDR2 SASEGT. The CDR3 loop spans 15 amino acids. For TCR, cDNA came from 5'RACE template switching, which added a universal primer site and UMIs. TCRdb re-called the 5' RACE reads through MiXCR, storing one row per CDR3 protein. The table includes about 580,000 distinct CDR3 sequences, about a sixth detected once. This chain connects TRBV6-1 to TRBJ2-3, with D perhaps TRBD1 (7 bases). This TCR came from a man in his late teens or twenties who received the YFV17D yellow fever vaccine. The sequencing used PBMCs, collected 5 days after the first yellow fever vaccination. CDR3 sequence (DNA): TGTGCCAGCACCTCCTCGGGCGGGACAGAGGATACGCAGTATTTT. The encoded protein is CASTSSGGTEDTQYF.